Listed here is a single T cell receptor beta chain. Compared with germline, one end of the junction differs, possibly owing to a read error. The CDR3 length is 14 residues. Germline V gives CDR1 LNHNV, CDR2 YYDKDF (reference sequence). The data are from a study of blood T cell repertoires in COVID-19. Study in general: Sources were T cells, B-cell-depleted T cells, or PBMCs; the material itself was cDNA or gDNA.

The repertoire was sequenced with immunoSEQ multiplex PCR; TCRdb's copy has only in-frame clones and lacks some. Counted here are 95,000 to 150,000 clones, approximately 85% occurring once; the ten biggest clones make up around 3.2%. The chain couples TRBV15 to TRBJ2-7; D is ambiguous. Sequencing used peripheral blood. This receptor was obtained from an elderly woman with COVID-19, enrolled during active disease. DNA of the CDR3: TGTGCCACCGGCAGAGATCTAACAGTCTACGAGCAGTACTTC. Translation: CATGRDLTVYEQYF. Supplemented by reference TRBV15 and TRBJ2-7, the full variable domain reads DAMVIQNPRYQVTQFGKPVTLSCSQTLNHNVMYWYQQKSSQAPKLLFHYYDKDFNNEADTPDNFQSRRPNTSFCFLDIRSPGLGDTAMYLCATGRDLTVYEQYFGPGTRLTVT.